The 18 T cell receptor beta chains in this list originate from one sample, sequenced in a study of lymphopenia after photon versus proton radiotherapy. Sequencing was performed with immunoSEQ multiplex PCR; in TCRdb, only in-frame clones are kept and a portion is missing. The repertoire includes 25,000 to 40,000 clones, approximately 80% of them detected once, and roughly 15% sits in the top ten. The sample here was peripheral blood, taken from a patient treated with proton-based radiotherapy. These receptor sequences come from a woman aged 70-85 years with pancreatic cancer.

The J gene is TRBJ2-3, the V gene TRBV29-1; TRBD2 matches at 10 bases. V trimming: 1 base; J trimming: 4 bases; junction bases outside the gene matches: 8. Germline V lookup: CDR1 SQVTM, CDR2 ANQGSEA. This CDR3 region has 16 residues. The CDR3 nucleotides read TGCAGCGTTGAAGGTTTGGCTAGCGGGAGATCAGATACGCAGTATTTT. Protein: CSVEGLASGRSDTQYF.

The CDR3 DNA is TGTGCCTCCACCCCCACGCTGGGACGATATGGCTACACCTTC. Its translation: CASTPTLGRYGYTF. The chain combines TRBV30 with TRBJ1-2; possible D gene TRBD1, 5 bases. Trimming removed 7 bases at V and 5 bases at J, with 20 bases between. Germline V gives CDR1 GTSNPN, CDR2 SVGIG (reference sequence). This CDR3 spans 14 amino acids. Filled out from reference TRBV30 and TRBJ1-2, the complete variable domain reads SQTIHQWPATLVQPVGSPLSLECTVEGTSNPNLYWYRQAAGRGLQLLFYSVGIGQISSEVPQNLSASRPQDRQFILSSKKLLLSDSGFYLCASTPTLGRYGYTFGSGTRLTVV.

The rearrangement uses TRBV6-1 and TRBJ2-3, with D maybe TRBD2 (5 bases). The length of the CDR3 is 14 residues. The V and J ends lost 4 bases and 1 base respectively, with 9 bases between them. The V gene's germline CDR1 is MNHNS and CDR2 SASEGT. In nucleotides, the CDR3 is TGTGCCAGCAGTGCGGGATTCCGCACAGATACGCAGTATTTT. Its translation: CASSAGFRTDTQYF.

The chain is built from TRBV2 and TRBJ1-5; TRBD1 is a possible D gene (5 bases). The germline V gene encodes CDR1 SNHLY and CDR2 FYNNEI. The CDR3 loop spans 15 amino acids. V was cut by 2 bases and J by 2 bases, with 10 bases left in between. Written as DNA, the CDR3 is TGTGCCAGCAGTGAACAGGGATTGGGCAATCAGCCCCAGCATTTT. It encodes CASSEQGLGNQPQHF.

The chain joins TRBV28 to TRBJ1-5; D is uncertain. This CDR3 region has 11 residues. Deletions cut 6 bases from V and 5 bases from J, with 5 bases between. CDR1 MDHEN and CDR2 SYDVKM come from the germline V gene. The CDR3 loop reads CASSLDQPQHF. The DNA for the CDR3 is TGTGCCAGCAGCTTAGATCAGCCCCAGCATTTT.

This clone was recorded only once. The CDR3 is CASSSPGTPIPYEQYF. CDR3 nucleotide sequence: TGTGCCAGCAGTTCCCCCGGGACACCCATACCCTACGAGCAGTACTTC. This chain uses TRBV28 with TRBJ2-7; D might be TRBD1 (6 bases). Germline CDR1 MDHEN, CDR2 SYDVKM. This CDR3 has 16 residues. V lost 4 bases to trimming and J lost 2 bases, with 18 bases between them.

The chain couples TRBV5-6 to TRBJ2-7; 11 nucleotides agree with TRBD1. The CDR3 sequence is 17 residues long. In germline, CDR1 is SGHDT, CDR2 YYEEEE. Trimming cost V 4 bases and J 1 base; bases outside gene matches: 10. CDR3 protein: CASSRPYGDRGSYEQYF. The CDR3 DNA reads as TGTGCCAGCAGCCGTCCTTACGGGGACAGGGGGTCCTACGAGCAGTACTTC.

This chain links TRBV5-1 with TRBJ2-7, with 9 bases that match TRBD2. V dropped 5 bases and J dropped 6; count of bases not matched to a gene: 24. CDR1 and CDR2 from the germline V gene are SGHRS and YFSETQ. This CDR3 is built from 19 residues. The DNA for the CDR3 is TGCGCCAGCAGTTCACAACTACCGGGACTAGCCACCGACGGGGGCGAGCAGTACTTC. It translates to CASSSQLPGLATDGGEQYF.

J is TRBJ2-5 and V is TRBV2, with 7 bases fitting TRBD1. V shed 5 bases and J 1 base; nucleotides not matched to a gene: 4. This CDR3 is built from 14 residues. Germline V gives CDR1 SNHLY, CDR2 FYNNEI. The CDR3 DNA reads TGTGCCAGCAGTAGGACAGGCGTCCAAGAGACCCAGTACTTC. Translation: CASSRTGVQETQYF.

This chain connects TRBV4-3 to TRBJ2-1, with D perhaps assigned TRBD1 or TRBD2 (5 bases each). V lost 3 bases and J lost 4, with 19 bases in between. CDR3 length equals 17 residues. Germline V gene lookup returns CDR1 LGHNA and CDR2 YSLEER. CDR3 region: CASSQTAGASLYNEQFF. The CDR3 DNA sequence: TGCGCCAGCAGCCAGACAGCCGGGGCTTCCTTATACAATGAGCAGTTCTTC.

The chain employs TRBV2 and TRBJ2-7, with D perhaps TRBD1 or TRBD2 (5 bases each). This CDR3 spans 14 amino acids. Germline-derived CDR1 and CDR2 are SNHLY and FYNNEI. Trimming removed 6 bases at V and 4 bases at J, with 16 bases between. Here the CDR3 DNA reads TGTGCCAGCAGGGGGCCGGGCGGGCGGTACGAGCAGTACTTC. Translation: CASRGPGGRYEQYF.

CDR3 loop: CASSVNDPSYNEQFF. CDR3 coding DNA: TGTGCCAGCAGTGTTAACGACCCTTCCTACAATGAGCAGTTCTTC. The chain has TRBV2 and TRBJ2-1; D call uncertain. The CDR3 contains 15 residues. The germline CDR1 and CDR2 sequences are SNHLY and FYNNEI. V was cut by 4 bases and J by 1 base, with 11 bases left in between.

The V call is TRBV11-2, the J call TRBJ2-2; possible D gene TRBD1, 5 bases. V was pared by 0 bases and J by 4 bases, with 15 bases between. The CDR3 spans 17 residues. CDR1 SGHAT and CDR2 FQNNGV come from the germline V gene. The CDR3, as DNA: TGTGCCAGCAGCTTAGAAGGGGCAGGGTCGCGCACCGGGGAGCTGTTTTTT. Residues: CASSLEGAGSRTGELFF.

This clone came up a few times. This chain links TRBV4-3 with TRBJ2-4; 9 bases are a match to TRBD1. This CDR3 is built from 19 residues. Unmatched junction bases numbered 9, after V lost 0 bases and J lost 0 bases. CDR1 and CDR2 (germline): LGHNA, YSLEER. The CDR3 DNA reads TGCGCCAGCAGCCAAGATGTCCCGGGACAGGGATTAGCCAAAAACATTCAGTACTTC. Translation: CASSQDVPGQGLAKNIQYF.

The rearrangement uses TRBV9 and TRBJ1-1, with D possibly TRBD1 on 5 matching bases. The CDR3 length is 16 residues. V lost 0 bases and J 1 base, leaving 13 bases between the germline ends. Germline CDR1 is SGDLS and CDR2 is YYNGEE. This chain's CDR3 is CASSVGGWRGNTEAFF. In DNA, the CDR3 is TGTGCCAGCAGCGTAGGTGGTTGGAGGGGGAACACTGAAGCTTTCTTT.

The genes are TRBV28 and TRBJ1-4; TRBD1 matches at 7 bases. Germline CDR1 and CDR2: MDHEN and SYDVKM. There are 16 residues in the CDR3. V gave up 3 bases and J gave up 2 bases; unmatched junction bases: 6. The CDR3 loop is CASSFLPRGTNEKLFF. DNA for the CDR3: TGTGCCAGCAGTTTCCTTCCCAGGGGGACTAATGAAAAACTGTTTTTT.

V is TRBV28 and J is TRBJ2-7; the match to TRBD1 covers 8 bases. The CDR3 spans 14 residues. V trimming: 6 bases; J trimming: 3 bases; junction bases outside the gene matches: 7. Germline V CDR1 and CDR2: MDHEN, SYDVKM. CDR3 region: CASRSWDRSYEQYF. The CDR3 DNA sequence: TGTGCCAGCAGGAGCTGGGACAGGAGCTACGAGCAGTACTTC. Together with reference TRBV28 and TRBJ2-7, the CDR3 gives the full variable domain: DVKVTQSSRYLVKRTGEKVFLECVQDMDHENMFWYRQDPGLGLRLIYFSYDVKMKEKGDIPEGYSVSREKKERFSLILESASTNQTSMYLCASRSWDRSYEQYFGPGTRLTVT.

The V call is TRBV6-1, the J call TRBJ1-4; TRBD1 matches 8 bases. Germline assignment: CDR1 MNHNS and CDR2 SASEGT. Losses at the gene ends were 6 bases for V and 6 bases for J; bases not matched to a gene: 9. The CDR3 consists of 15 residues. CDR3 coding DNA: TGTGCCAGCAGCGCCTCGACAGGGGCGGATGAAAAACTGTTTTTT. Protein: CASSASTGADEKLFF.